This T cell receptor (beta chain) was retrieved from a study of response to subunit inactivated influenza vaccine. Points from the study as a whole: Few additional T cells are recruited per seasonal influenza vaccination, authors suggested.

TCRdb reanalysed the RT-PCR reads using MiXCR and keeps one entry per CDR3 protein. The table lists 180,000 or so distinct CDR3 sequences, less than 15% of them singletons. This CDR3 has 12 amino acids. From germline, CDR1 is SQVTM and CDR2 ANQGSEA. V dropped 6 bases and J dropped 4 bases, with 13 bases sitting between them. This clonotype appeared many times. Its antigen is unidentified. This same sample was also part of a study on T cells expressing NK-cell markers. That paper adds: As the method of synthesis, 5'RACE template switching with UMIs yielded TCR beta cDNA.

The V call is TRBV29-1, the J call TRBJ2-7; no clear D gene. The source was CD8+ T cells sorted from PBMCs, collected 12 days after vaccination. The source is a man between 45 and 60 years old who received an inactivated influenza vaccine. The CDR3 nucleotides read TGCAGCGTAGGCGGTACCAATTACGAGCAGTACTTC. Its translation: CSVGGTNYEQYF.